This T cell receptor beta chain was captured in a study of cytomegalovirus exposure and HLA in healthy donors. Overall study: In an earlier analysis, 95 million to 130 million unique TCR beta sequences were found from 150 million to 200 million T cells.

On this clone itself: The antigen is not known.

The CDR3 has 16 residues. The germline V gene encodes CDR1 SGHTA and CDR2 FQGNSA. Trimming stripped 6 bases from V and 0 bases from J, with 15 bases between. Study results and caveats: According to the study, some 160 TCR beta chains were cytomegalovirus-associated. V segments that were indistinguishable, TRBV6-2 and TRBV6-3 among them, were omitted from analysis. A later analysis reported that several of the most significant clusters appeared to be linked to common viral pathogens, among them Epstein-Barr virus.

PCR was performed using 60 Vbeta and 13 Jbeta primers. Using immunoSEQ multiplex PCR, the repertoire was profiled, and TCRdb retains in-frame clones only, with some absent. The table includes roughly 100,000 clones, 75% to 85% detected once. The receptor's source is a woman under 30 in good health and CMV-seropositive. The rearrangement links TRBV7-2 to TRBJ1-3; possible D gene TRBD1, 6 bases. The sequenced sample was PBMCs. The CDR3, as DNA: TGTGCCAGCAGTAGACAGGCCCTAATCTCTGGAAACACCATATATTTT. This gives the protein CASSRQALISGNTIYF.